This entry features one TCR beta chain sequence. Seattle's enrolled individuals joined amid active infection and were then monitored longitudinally. The source of the sample is a study of blood T cell repertoires in COVID-19. Study background: Specimens from acute and convalescent COVID-19 originated in the United States, Italy and Spain. Sample material is recorded as cDNA or gDNA derived from T cells, B-cell-depleted T cells, or PBMCs.

Per the original data handling: Counts of nucleated cells, estimated from reference gene primer amplification, were obtained. Sequencing was performed with immunoSEQ multiplex PCR; in TCRdb, only in-frame clones are kept and a portion is missing. Clonal size and the V and J genes are those of that table, whereas D and trimming came from the DNA. The sample lists 180,000 or so clones, about four fifths occurring once. V lost 6 bases and J lost 3; bases outside the gene matches: 5. The CDR3 extends over 14 amino acids. Germline V lookup: CDR1 MDHEN, CDR2 SYDVKM. This TCR derives from a woman aged 40 to 50 with COVID-19, enrolled during active disease. Sequenced input: peripheral blood. The chain joins TRBV28 to TRBJ2-7, with 10 bases lining up with TRBD2. CDR3 amino acids: CASRASGRIYEQYF. For the CDR3, the DNA is TGTGCCAGCAGGGCTAGCGGGAGAATCTACGAGCAGTACTTC.